Listed below are T cell receptor beta chains from one sample, sequenced in a study of blood T cell repertoires in COVID-19. Generated by immunoSEQ multiplex PCR, the TCRdb table keeps only in-frame clones and is missing some. The sample records approximately 280,000 clones, roughly 85% being singletons. Specimen: peripheral blood. The receptors stem from a man aged 50 to 59 with active or convalescent COVID-19. The CDR3 runs from the conserved cysteine through the conserved F or W. Each record gives: clone size, J gene, D gene, V gene, CDR3 DNA, CDR3 protein. A D gene is named only where the DNA matches it firmly. Size is omitted from some rows. Given values are once, few, many or a class for expanded clones.

. | TRBJ1-2 | . | TRBV20-1 | TGCAGTGTAGCGGGGAGGGATGGCTACACCTTC | CSVAGRDGYTF
. | TRBJ2-7 | . | TRBV5-1 | TGCGCCAGCCGTATCGGGGTCTCCTACGAGCAGTACTTC | CASRIGVSYEQYF
. | TRBJ1-5 | . | TRBV5-1 | TGCGCCAGCAGCTTAGAGGGGGTGAGCAATCAGCCCCAGCATTTT | CASSLEGVSNQPQHF
. | TRBJ1-1 | . | TRBV12-3/TRBV12-4 | TGTGCCAGCAGCCTCGGGTTTCAAGCTTTCTTT | CASSLGFQAFF
. | TRBJ2-7 | TRBD2 | TRBV7-2 | TGTGCCAGCAGCTTGCAAGCGGGAGGGTCCTACGAGCAGTACTTC | CASSLQAGGSYEQYF
few | TRBJ1-3 | . | TRBV16 | TGTGCCAGCAGCCCCTCGGCAGCGATCTCTGGAAACACCATATATTTT | CASSPSAAISGNTIYF
. | TRBJ2-1 | TRBD2 | TRBV7-9 | TGTGCCAGCAGCCCGAGGGGGGAGCGGGAGTCACGGAATGAGCAGTTCTTC | CASSPRGERESRNEQFF
. | TRBJ2-7 | TRBD1 | TRBV2 | TGTGCCAGCAGTGCGGGGACAGCAGCCTACGAGCAGTACTTC | CASSAGTAAYEQYF
. | TRBJ1-1 | . | TRBV19 | TGTGCCAGCCGTGGCAGGGGATTTAACACTGAAGCTTTCTTT | CASRGRGFNTEAFF
. | TRBJ2-3 | . | TRBV4-1 | TGCGCCAGCAGCCAAGATAACTCCTTTTTGGCCCCTAGAGAGGCAGATACGCAGTATTTT | CASSQDNSFLAPREADTQYF
. | TRBJ2-4 | TRBD1 | TRBV29-1 | TGCAGCGTTGGACAGGGAGCCAAAAACATTCAGTACTTC | CSVGQGAKNIQYF
. | TRBJ1-1 | . | TRBV11-3 | TGTGCCAGCAGCCAGGGGATGAACACTGAAGCTTTCTTT | CASSQGMNTEAFF
. | TRBJ2-5 | TRBD2 | TRBV5-4 | TGTGCCAGCAGCTTGGGGATAATAACTAGCGACCAAGAGACCCAGTACTTC | CASSLGIITSDQETQYF
. | TRBJ2-5 | TRBD2 | TRBV5-1 | TGCGCCAGACCCATCACTAGCGGGGTCGGGGAGACCCAGTACTTC | CARPITSGVGETQYF
. | TRBJ2-3 | . | TRBV18 | TGTGCCAGCTCACCACTTATAGATAACACAGATACGCAGTATTTT | CASSPLIDNTDTQYF
. | TRBJ2-1 | TRBD2 | TRBV9 | TGTGCCAGCGACCTGGGTGGTAGCGGGAGGAATGAGCAGTTCTTC | CASDLGGSGRNEQFF
. | TRBJ2-3 | TRBD1 | TRBV7-8 | TGTGCCAGCAGCTTAGGGGACAGGGGGCCCCCAGATACGCAGTATTTT | CASSLGDRGPPDTQYF
. | TRBJ1-5 | TRBD1 | TRBV19 | TGTGCCAGTAGTCCTGGGGACAGGGGGATCAATCAGCCCCAGCATTTT | CASSPGDRGINQPQHF
once | TRBJ1-2 | . | TRBV12-5 | TGTGCTAGTGGTGGAGGGGTAGCTAACTATGGCTACACCTTC | CASGGGVANYGYTF
. | TRBJ1-2 | . | TRBV12-3/TRBV12-4 | TGTGCCAGCAGGGAACAGTCCTATGGCTACACCTTC | CASREQSYGYTF
once | TRBJ2-2 | TRBD2 | TRBV9 | TGTGCCAGCAGCGTAGCGGGAGGATCCACCGGGGAGCTGTTTTTT | CASSVAGGSTGELFF
. | TRBJ1-3 | TRBD1 | TRBV5-4 | TGTGCCAGCAGCTCGACAGGGCCTGGAAACACCATATATTTT | CASSSTGPGNTIYF
. | TRBJ1-6 | . | TRBV30 | TGTGCCTGGAGTGGGGGGCTGGAATCACCCCTCCACTTT | CAWSGGLESPLHF
. | TRBJ2-2 | TRBD1 | TRBV5-1 | TGCGCCAGCAGAAGGGGGCTTGAGGCCGGGGAGCTGTTTTTT | CASRRGLEAGELFF
. | TRBJ1-5 | TRBD1 | TRBV6-2/TRBV6-3 | TGTGCCAGCTGCCGGGACAGAAATCAGCCCCAGCATTTT | CASCRDRNQPQHF
. | TRBJ2-3 | TRBD1 | TRBV29-1 | TGCAGCGTTTTCGTCAGGACAGGGGGCACAGATACGCAGTATTTT | CSVFVRTGGTDTQYF
. | TRBJ2-3 | . | TRBV3-1/TRBV3-2 | TGTGCCAGCAGTGACCTCCGGGAGCAGTATTTT | CASSDLREQYF
. | TRBJ1-3 | TRBD1 | TRBV7-9 | TGTGCCAGCAGCGTAACGACAGGGTCTGGAAACACCATATATTTT | CASSVTTGSGNTIYF
. | TRBJ2-7 | TRBD1 | TRBV4-3 | TGCGCCAGCAGCCAAGATTGGACAGGGCCCTACGAGCAGTACTTC | CASSQDWTGPYEQYF
. | TRBJ1-2 | TRBD1 | TRBV6-6 | TGTGCCAGCAGTTACTCTGGGACAGCCAACTCTGGCTACACCTTC | CASSYSGTANSGYTF
once | TRBJ2-3 | TRBD2 | TRBV5-1 | TGCGCCAGCAGCTTGTATAGGGAGGGAGATACGCAGTATTTT | CASSLYREGDTQYF